This entry is about one T cell receptor (beta chain). Antigen specificity is unknown. The repertoire was sequenced with immunoSEQ multiplex PCR; TCRdb's copy has only in-frame clones and lacks some. The sample holds about 1.1 million clones, around 78% seen once. This record belongs to a study of shared clonotypes between healthy human individuals. Overall study: The study used three CD4 naive, three CD4 memory, two CD8 naive and one CD8 memory plate per donor. General study points: Researchers found naive subsets generally carried larger estimated richness than memory subsets. Clonotypes shared by all four donors outscored non-shared clonotypes in generation probability.

The authors divided CD4+ cells into CD45RA+ naive and CD45RA-negative memory subsets. Germline V gene data show CDR1 as SQVTM and CDR2 as ANQGSEA. Trimming left V 4 bases short and J 6 bases short, with 12 bases between. The CDR3 length is 12 residues. The TCR was taken from a young man in good health. Some clones in this sample may be carry-over from other donors' samples. The rearrangement uses TRBV29-1 and TRBJ1-2; possibly TRBD1 for D (6 bases). The sample taken for sequencing was memory CD4+ T cells from PBMCs. Stated subset: CD45RA-negative fraction. CDR3 sequence (DNA): TGCAGCGTTGGGGGGCAGGTAGATGGCTACACCTTC. As protein: CSVGGQVDGYTF.